The clone carrying this TCR beta chain was counted a few times. Germline V CDR1 and CDR2: SGHNT, YYREEE (reference sequence). The CDR3 has 14 amino acids. V lost 3 bases to trimming and J lost 4 bases, with 13 bases between them. The data originate from a study of T cell changes during pregnancy in multiple sclerosis. Clones were read by immunoSEQ multiplex PCR, and TCRdb kept only the in-frame ones, dropping some. The table records roughly 80,000 clones, approximately 92% of them present only once. The J gene is TRBJ1-2, the V gene TRBV5-4; D gene uncertain. The sequence was obtained from a female donor with multiple sclerosis, enrolled in a pregnancy study. Source: peripheral blood, taken in the first trimester of pregnancy. The CDR3 DNA reads as TGTGCCAGCAGCTCTCGCGGGCCTTTCTATGGCTACACCTTC. This sequence encodes CASSSRGPFYGYTF.